This TCR beta chain is from a study of human T cells and chemical hapten exposure. Regarding the study as a whole: PT1 expanded TCR counts correlated positively with patch test score.

TCRdb redid the calling of the RACE reads with MiXCR, one entry per CDR3 protein. This table has fewer than 200,000 distinct CDR3 sequences, roughly 26% appearing once. A note on this clonotype: What it recognizes is unknown.

Germline V CDR1 and CDR2: SGHTA, FQGNSA. The CDR3 runs 13 residues. Trimming stripped 2 bases from V and 3 bases from J, with 8 bases between. Time point here: patch test 3, about 24 weeks after DPC sensitization. Treatment noted: therapeutic diphenylcyclopropenone sensitization with weekly scalp DPC. V usage is TRBV7-2 and J usage is TRBJ2-7; D gene ambiguous. The specimen comprised whole blood, sampled in connection with sensitization to the hapten diphenylcyclopropenone (DPC). This clonotype originated in a woman between 18 and 29 years old with alopecia areata. Some clones in this sample may be carry-over from other donors' samples. The CDR3 sequence: CASSLHLYYEQYF. CDR3 sequence (DNA): TGTGCCAGCAGCTTACACCTTTACTACGAGCAGTACTTC.